Listed below are T cell receptor beta chains from one sample, sequenced in a study of blood T cell repertoires in COVID-19. TCRdb's copy holds only in-frame clones and misses some; the assay was immunoSEQ multiplex PCR. The sample has about 210,000 clones, around 81% seen once. The source material was PBMCs or T cells enriched from blood (not recorded which). These receptors originate from a woman between 50 and 59 years old with acute COVID-19. The CDR3 runs from the conserved cysteine through the conserved F or W. A D gene is named only where the DNA matches it firmly. Size is stated for part of the rows, as once, few or many counts, or as a class when the clone is expanded.

V,J,size,D,CDR3,DNA
TRBV14,TRBJ2-1,-,TRBD2,CASSLPLTSGRDEQFF,TGTGCCAGCAGCCTTCCCCTTACTAGCGGGAGAGATGAGCAGTTCTTC
TRBV11-1,TRBJ1-1,once,-,CASSFGQTEAFF,TGTGCCAGCAGCTTCGGACAGACCGAAGCTTTCTTT
TRBV9,TRBJ2-5,-,TRBD2,CASSVGTSGEETQYF,TGTGCCAGCAGCGTTGGGACTAGCGGGGAAGAGACCCAGTACTTC
TRBV2,TRBJ2-7,few,-,CASSDVQSYEQYF,TGTGCCAGCAGTGACGTACAGAGCTACGAGCAGTACTTC
TRBV18,TRBJ2-7,-,-,CASSPKGIPYEQYF,TGTGCCAGCTCACCAAAGGGGATCCCCTACGAGCAGTACTTC
TRBV6-4,TRBJ2-7,-,TRBD2,CASSGLAGGEQYF,TGTGCCAGCTCGGGACTAGCGGGAGGCGAGCAGTACTTC
TRBV10-3,TRBJ2-3,-,-,CAIGGSTDTQYF,TGTGCCATCGGAGGGAGCACAGATACGCAGTATTTT
TRBV2,TRBJ2-4,once,-,CASTHRQLVGIQYF,TGTGCCAGCACTCACCGGCAACTAGTCGGCATTCAGTACTTC
TRBV5-8,TRBJ2-7,-,-,CASSFFQFQGTAFGRYEQYF,TGTGCCAGCAGCTTTTTCCAGTTCCAGGGTACTGCTTTCGGTCGCTACGAGCAGTACTTC
TRBV19,TRBJ2-6,-,TRBD1,CASSIGGTGSGANVLTF,TGTGCCAGTAGTATAGGGGGGACAGGCTCTGGGGCCAACGTCCTGACTTTC
TRBV4-1,TRBJ2-5,-,-,CASSPRDSGETQYF,TGCGCCAGCAGCCCCCGGGACTCAGGCGAGACCCAGTACTTC
TRBV6-2/TRBV6-3,TRBJ2-5,-,TRBD1,CASSYSDRGQETQYF,TGTGCCAGCAGTTACTCGGACAGGGGGCAAGAGACCCAGTACTTC
TRBV18,TRBJ2-5,-,-,CASSLRGGETQYF,TGTGCCAGCTCCCTCAGGGGAGGGGAGACCCAGTACTTC
TRBV28,TRBJ1-2,-,-,CASRQTNYGYTF,TGTGCCAGCAGACAGACAAACTATGGCTACACCTTC
TRBV24-1,TRBJ1-2,-,-,CATSEGTLNYGYTF,TGTGCCACCAGTGAGGGCACCCTTAACTATGGCTACACCTTC
TRBV2,TRBJ2-5,-,TRBD1,CASNTGQGEETQYF,TGTGCCAGCAACACCGGACAGGGCGAGGAGACCCAGTACTTC
TRBV4-3,TRBJ2-7,few,TRBD2,CASSQTLAGGPSYEQYF,TGCGCCAGCAGCCAGACTTTAGCGGGAGGGCCCTCCTACGAGCAGTACTTC
TRBV5-4,TRBJ1-2,-,-,CASSLALSRRAYTF,TGTGCCAGCAGCTTGGCCCTCTCACGGAGAGCGTATACCTTC
TRBV29-1,TRBJ1-2,once,-,CSVEQWSSSPGYTF,TGCAGCGTTGAACAGTGGTCCTCTAGCCCTGGCTACACCTTC
TRBV6-5,TRBJ1-1,-,-,CASSYVGGEAFF,TGTGCCAGCAGTTACGTCGGGGGTGAAGCTTTCTTT
TRBV18,TRBJ2-2,-,TRBD2,CASSPMGGPSNTGELFF,TGTGCCAGCTCACCAATGGGAGGGCCCTCGAACACCGGGGAGCTGTTTTTT
TRBV4-3,TRBJ1-2,-,-,CASSQALGQSHYGYTF,TGCGCCAGCAGCCAAGCGCTTGGCCAATCTCACTATGGCTACACCTTC
TRBV15,TRBJ2-1,-,-,CATSRDLLGAYNEQFF,TGTGCCACCAGCAGAGATCTCCTGGGAGCCTACAATGAGCAGTTCTTC
TRBV5-1,TRBJ2-3,once,-,CASSLQGGIITDTQYF,TGCGCCAGCAGCTTACAGGGGGGGATCATCACAGATACGCAGTATTTT
TRBV6-5,TRBJ1-2,-,-,CASSPPAGGGGYTF,TGTGCCAGCAGCCCCCCGGCAGGAGGAGGAGGCTACACCTTC